This T cell receptor beta chain was identified during a study of early T cells in non-severe SARS-CoV-2 infection. Study as a whole: Chains from this unsorted whole-blood bulk RNA could not be paired.

This clonotype was counted only a few times. The antigen remains unidentified. Unique molecular identifier tags were affixed to discrete cDNA molecules. TCRdb used MiXCR to reprocess the 5' RACE reads, holding one entry per CDR3 protein. The data hold tens of thousands of distinct CDR3 sequences, with just under 15% observed a single time. The CDR3 runs 14 residues. Trimming took 5 bases from V and 0 from J, leaving 8 bases between them. Germline V gene data show CDR1 as SEHNR and CDR2 as FQNEAQ (reference sequence). Whole-study findings and limits: Clonotype matching in VDJdb favored anti-spike CD8 responses and did not capture private and CD4 specificities.

The gene calls are TRBV7-9 and TRBJ1-3; D is uncertain. The TCR originated in an adult who was a healthcare worker with PCR-confirmed SARS-CoV-2 infection or an uninfected control (not recorded which). The sample consisted of whole blood. The CDR3 here is CASSPPPSGNTIYF. The CDR3, as DNA: TGTGCCAGCAGCCCCCCACCCTCTGGAAACACCATATATTTT.